The T cell receptor beta chain described here comes from a study of T-cell reconstitution after alpha-beta-depleted transplantation in children. The CDR3 runs to 14 residues. Germline CDR1 reads SQVTM; CDR2 reads ANQGSEA. The V gene lost 0 bases and the J gene lost 11 bases, with 19 bases spanning the gap. Molecular barcoding with unique molecular identifiers was used for the TCRbeta library. One entry per CDR3 protein results from TCRdb running MiXCR on the PCR reads. The table shows over 80,000 distinct CDR3 sequences, with about a quarter occurring only once. The sample holds a few counts of this clonotype. Its specificity is not known. Study-wide results and caveats: Two months or so post-transplant, alpha-beta T cells reportedly derived from several hundred expanded graft clones. Certain patients had high TCRbeta diversity at day 60, and it came from recipient T cells and thymic progenitors that survived.

The sequences come from PBMCs, collected before TCRalphabeta/CD19-depleted stem cell transplant. J is TRBJ1-1 and V is TRBV29-1, with D unclear. The receptor was isolated from a boy aged 2 to 10 with acute lymphoblastic leukemia, due to receive a stem cell transplant. The CDR3 loop is CSVEEDWEPRQAFF. CDR3 nucleotides: TGCAGCGTTGAAGAGGATTGGGAGCCGAGGCAGGCTTTCTTT.